This TCR beta chain was observed in a study of blood T cell repertoires in COVID-19. Whole-study context: Whether acute or convalescent, the COVID-19 samples came from the United States, Italy and Spain. PBMCs, B-cell-depleted T cells, or T cells provided the cDNA or gDNA that made up the material.

The CDR3 is made up of 17 amino acids. Losses at the gene ends were 0 bases for V and 9 bases for J; bases not matched to a gene: 14. CDR1 is LGHNA and CDR2 is YNFKEQ in the germline V gene. Adults between about 18 and 95 years of age took part from approximately 24 US areas. This clone has a single count. Authors' analysis steps: By means of reference gene primer amplification, nucleated cell counts were estimated. Produced via immunoSEQ multiplex PCR; TCRdb's table is partial and in-frame only. V and J calls and clone size are copied from that table; D and trimming were computed from the DNA. The table lists 300,000 to 350,000 clones, about 86% of them singletons.

The specimen was PBMCs or T cells enriched from blood (not recorded which). The receptor comes from a woman in her thirties or forties with acute COVID-19. The chain uses TRBV4-2 and TRBJ2-7, with 10 bases identical to TRBD2. The CDR3 sequence: CASSQEWASGRRSGQYF. CDR3 nucleotides: TGTGCCAGCAGCCAAGAATGGGCTAGCGGGAGAAGGAGCGGGCAGTACTTC.